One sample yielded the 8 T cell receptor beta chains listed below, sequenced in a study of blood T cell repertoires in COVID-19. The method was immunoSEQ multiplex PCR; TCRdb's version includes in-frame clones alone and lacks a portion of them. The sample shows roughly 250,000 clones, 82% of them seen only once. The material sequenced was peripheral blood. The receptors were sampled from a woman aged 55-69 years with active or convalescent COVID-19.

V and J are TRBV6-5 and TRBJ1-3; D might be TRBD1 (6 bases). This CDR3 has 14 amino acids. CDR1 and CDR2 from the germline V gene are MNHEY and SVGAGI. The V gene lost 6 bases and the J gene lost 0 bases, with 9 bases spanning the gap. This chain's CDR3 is CASRRQASGNTIYF. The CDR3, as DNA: TGTGCCAGCAGGCGACAGGCCTCTGGAAACACCATATATTTT.

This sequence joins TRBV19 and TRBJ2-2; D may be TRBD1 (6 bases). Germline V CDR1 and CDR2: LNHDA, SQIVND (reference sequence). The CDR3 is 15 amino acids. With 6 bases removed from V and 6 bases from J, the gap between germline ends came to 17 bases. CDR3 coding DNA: TGTGCCAGTAGGGGTGGGGGCGCGTTCGCCGGGGAGCTGTTTTTT. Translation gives CASRGGGAFAGELFF. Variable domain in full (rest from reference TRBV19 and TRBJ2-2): DGGITQSPKYLFRKEGQNVTLSCEQNLNHDAMYWYRQDPGQGLRLIYYSQIVNDFQKGDIAEGYSVSREKKESFPLTVTSAQKNPTAFYLCASRGGGAFAGELFFGEGSRLTVL.

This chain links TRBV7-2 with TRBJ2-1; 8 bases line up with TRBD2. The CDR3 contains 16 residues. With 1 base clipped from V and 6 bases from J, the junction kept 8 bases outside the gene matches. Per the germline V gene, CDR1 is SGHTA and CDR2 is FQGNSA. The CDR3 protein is CASSLVGGGSSNEQFF. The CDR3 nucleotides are TGTGCCAGCAGCTTAGTCGGCGGGGGGTCGAGCAATGAGCAGTTCTTC.

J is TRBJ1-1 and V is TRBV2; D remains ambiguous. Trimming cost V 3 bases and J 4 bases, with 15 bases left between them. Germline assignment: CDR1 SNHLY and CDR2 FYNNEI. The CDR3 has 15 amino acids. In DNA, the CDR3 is TGTGCCAGCAGTGATGAGAGGCCTTGGGTCACTGAAGCTTTCTTT. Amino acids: CASSDERPWVTEAFF.

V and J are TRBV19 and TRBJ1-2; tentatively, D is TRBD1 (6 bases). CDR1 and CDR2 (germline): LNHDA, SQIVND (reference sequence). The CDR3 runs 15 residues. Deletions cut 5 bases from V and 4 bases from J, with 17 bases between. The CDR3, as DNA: TGTGCCAGTAGTCCCGGGGGGGGGCGAAGCTATGGCTACACCTTC. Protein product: CASSPGGGRSYGYTF.

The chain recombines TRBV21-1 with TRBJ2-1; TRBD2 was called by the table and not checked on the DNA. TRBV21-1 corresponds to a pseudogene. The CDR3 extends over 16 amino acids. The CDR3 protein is CASSKGREMPYNEQFF. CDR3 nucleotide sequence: TGTGCCAGCAGCAAAGGGAGAGAGATGCCCTACAATGAGCAGTTCTTC.

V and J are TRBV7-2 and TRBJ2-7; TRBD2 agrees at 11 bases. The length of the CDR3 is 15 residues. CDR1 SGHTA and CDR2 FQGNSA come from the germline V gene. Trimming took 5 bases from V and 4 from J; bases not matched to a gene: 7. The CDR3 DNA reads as TGTGCCAGCAGCGCTAGCGGGGGGCTGGAATACGAGCAGTACTTC. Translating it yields CASSASGGLEYEQYF.

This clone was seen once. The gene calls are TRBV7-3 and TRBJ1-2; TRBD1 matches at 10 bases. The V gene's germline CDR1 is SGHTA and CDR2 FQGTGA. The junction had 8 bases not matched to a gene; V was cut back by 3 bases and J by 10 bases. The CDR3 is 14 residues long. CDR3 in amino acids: CASSFSPGQGYYTF. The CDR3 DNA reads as TGTGCCAGCAGCTTCTCCCCGGGACAGGGGTACTACACCTTC.